These T cell receptor beta chains were read from a single sample in a study of blood T cell repertoires in COVID-19. This table comes from immunoSEQ multiplex PCR, and its TCRdb copy is limited to in-frame clones, with some not included. The sample consists of approximately 85,000 clones, about nine tenths of them appearing once. What was sequenced was peripheral blood. The receptors derive from a man aged 45-65 years with active or convalescent COVID-19. Both conserved end residues are part of each CDR3. Fields, in order: V gene, CDR3 protein.

v_call: TRBV6-5
cdr3_aa: CASSREGQTYEAFF

v_call: TRBV28
cdr3_aa: CASRRFPYEQYF

v_call: TRBV4-1
cdr3_aa: CASSQDPSRDNSPLHF

v_call: TRBV29-1
cdr3_aa: CSVDRTRGGETQYF

v_call: TRBV19
cdr3_aa: CASQGDNSYEQYF

v_call: TRBV6-6
cdr3_aa: CASYMGGAGASYEQYF

v_call: TRBV28
cdr3_aa: CASCNQGFVSNQPQHF

v_call: TRBV2
cdr3_aa: CASIASGRSDEQFF

v_call: TRBV15
cdr3_aa: CATSREEGTSGGSDTQYF

v_call: TRBV28
cdr3_aa: CASSSLTGPQETQYF

v_call: TRBV5-4
cdr3_aa: CASSLGGRMDTEAFF

v_call: TRBV30
cdr3_aa: CAWSVLRRGEAFF

v_call: TRBV21-1
cdr3_aa: CATGLAGGEQYF

v_call: TRBV19
cdr3_aa: CASSSGTSTDTQYF

v_call: TRBV7-6
cdr3_aa: CASSLSGQGARNTIYF

v_call: TRBV7-2
cdr3_aa: CASSRTPGASDNEQFF

v_call: TRBV30
cdr3_aa: CAWSVEAKGNEQFF

v_call: TRBV18
cdr3_aa: CASSTTGGQSNEQYF

v_call: TRBV9
cdr3_aa: CASSVVPDSGTGELFF

v_call: TRBV6-2/TRBV6-3
cdr3_aa: CASSYSMEVEAFF

v_call: TRBV5-1
cdr3_aa: CASSGTSQETQYF

v_call: TRBV7-2
cdr3_aa: CASSLGGQGTDTQYF